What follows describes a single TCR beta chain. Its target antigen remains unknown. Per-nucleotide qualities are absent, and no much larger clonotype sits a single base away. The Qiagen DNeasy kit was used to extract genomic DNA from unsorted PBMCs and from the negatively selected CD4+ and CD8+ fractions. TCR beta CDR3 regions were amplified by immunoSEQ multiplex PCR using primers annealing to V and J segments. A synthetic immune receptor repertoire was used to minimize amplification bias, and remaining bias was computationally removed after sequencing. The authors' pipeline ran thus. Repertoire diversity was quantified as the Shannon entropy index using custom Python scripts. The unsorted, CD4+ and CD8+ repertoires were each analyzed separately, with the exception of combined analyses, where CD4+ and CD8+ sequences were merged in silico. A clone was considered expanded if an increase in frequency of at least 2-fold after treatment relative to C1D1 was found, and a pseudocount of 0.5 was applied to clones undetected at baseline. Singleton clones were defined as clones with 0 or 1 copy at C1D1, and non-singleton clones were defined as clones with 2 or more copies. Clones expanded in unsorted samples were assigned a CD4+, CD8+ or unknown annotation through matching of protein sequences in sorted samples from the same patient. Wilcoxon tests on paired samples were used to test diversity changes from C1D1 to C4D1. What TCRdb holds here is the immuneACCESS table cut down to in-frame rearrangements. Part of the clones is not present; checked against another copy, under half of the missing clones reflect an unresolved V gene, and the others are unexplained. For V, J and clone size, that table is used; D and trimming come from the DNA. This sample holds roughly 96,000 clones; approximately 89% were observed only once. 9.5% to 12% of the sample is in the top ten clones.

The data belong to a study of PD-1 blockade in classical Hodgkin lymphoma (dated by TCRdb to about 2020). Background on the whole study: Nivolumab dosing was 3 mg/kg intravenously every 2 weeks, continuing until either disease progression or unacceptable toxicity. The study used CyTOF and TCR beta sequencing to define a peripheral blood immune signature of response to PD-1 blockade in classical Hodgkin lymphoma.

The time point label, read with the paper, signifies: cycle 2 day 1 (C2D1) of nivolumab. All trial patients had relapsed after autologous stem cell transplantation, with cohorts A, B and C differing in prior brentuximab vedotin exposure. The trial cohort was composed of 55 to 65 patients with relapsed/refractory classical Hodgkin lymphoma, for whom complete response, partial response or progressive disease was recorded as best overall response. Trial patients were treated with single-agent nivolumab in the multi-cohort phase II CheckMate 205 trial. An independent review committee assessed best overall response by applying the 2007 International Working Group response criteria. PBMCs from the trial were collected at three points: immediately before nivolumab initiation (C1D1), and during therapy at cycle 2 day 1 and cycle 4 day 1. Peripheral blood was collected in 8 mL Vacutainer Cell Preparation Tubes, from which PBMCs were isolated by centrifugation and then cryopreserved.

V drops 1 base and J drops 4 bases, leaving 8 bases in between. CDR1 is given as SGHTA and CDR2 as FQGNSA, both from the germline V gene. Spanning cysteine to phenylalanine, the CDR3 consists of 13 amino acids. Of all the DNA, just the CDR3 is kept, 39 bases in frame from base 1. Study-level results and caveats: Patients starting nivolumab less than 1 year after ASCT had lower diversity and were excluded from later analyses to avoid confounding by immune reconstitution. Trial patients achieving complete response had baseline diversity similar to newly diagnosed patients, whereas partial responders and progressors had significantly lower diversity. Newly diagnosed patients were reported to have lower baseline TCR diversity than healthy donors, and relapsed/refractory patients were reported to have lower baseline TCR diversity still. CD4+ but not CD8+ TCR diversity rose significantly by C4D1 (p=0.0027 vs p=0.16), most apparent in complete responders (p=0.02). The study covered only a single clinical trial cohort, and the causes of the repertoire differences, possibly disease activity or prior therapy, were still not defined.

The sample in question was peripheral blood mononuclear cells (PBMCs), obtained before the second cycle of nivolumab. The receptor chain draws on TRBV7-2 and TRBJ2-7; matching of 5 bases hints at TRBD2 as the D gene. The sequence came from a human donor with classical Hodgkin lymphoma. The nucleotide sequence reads TGTGCCAGCAGCTTAGTGGGAGAGTACGAGCAGTACTTC. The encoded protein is CASSLVGEYEQYF.